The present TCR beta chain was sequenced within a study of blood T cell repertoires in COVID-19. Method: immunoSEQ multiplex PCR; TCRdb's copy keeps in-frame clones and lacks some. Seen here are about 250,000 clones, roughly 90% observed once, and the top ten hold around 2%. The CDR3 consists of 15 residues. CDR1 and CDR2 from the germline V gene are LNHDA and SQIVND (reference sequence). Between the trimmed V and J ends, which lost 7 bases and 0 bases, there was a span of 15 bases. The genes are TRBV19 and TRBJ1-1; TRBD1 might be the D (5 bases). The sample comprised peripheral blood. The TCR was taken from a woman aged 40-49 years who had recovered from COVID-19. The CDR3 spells CASTLSFRVNTEAFF. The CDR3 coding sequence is TGTGCCAGTACCCTATCGTTCAGGGTGAACACTGAAGCTTTCTTT.